This TCR beta chain came from a study of beta chain features in type 1 diabetes. Looking at the study overall: Age and gender were similar between patients and healthy donors, as were cell yields. The study, taken as a whole, reports: Moderate but significant shortening of TCRB CDR3s was recorded in all four CD4+ subsets from Type 1 diabetes patients. PCR might show a preference for shorter templates, equally across patients and controls. The similarity of naive, central memory and Treg TCRB repertoires appeared greater among patients than among healthy donors. Cells with high TCR expression could be over-represented by cDNA sequencing.

What was sequenced were expressed TCRB transcripts, since all of the isolated RNA had been reverse transcribed. The protocol was immunoSEQ multiplex PCR, while the TCRdb copy is restricted to in-frame clones and leaves out a portion. The sample includes under 200,000 clones, 6.5% to 10% of them seen just once. Per germline, CDR1 MGHDK and CDR2 SYGVNS. The CDR3 consists of 16 residues. The V and J ends lost 3 bases and 10 bases, in that order; junction bases with no gene match: 12. Turning to this clone: The target antigen is unknown.

Sequencing used central memory CD4+ T cells from blood. The V call is TRBV25-1, the J call TRBJ2-1; TRBD2 matches at 10 bases. The clonotype was recovered from a woman aged 18-29 years with type 1 diabetes. The CDR3 sequence: CASSDAGLAGDREQFF. The CDR3 coding sequence is TGTGCCAGCAGTGACGCTGGGCTAGCGGGAGATCGGGAGCAGTTCTTC.